Below, one TCR beta chain is given with its context. Its antigen remains unidentified. V was clipped by 5 bases and J by 1 base, with 11 bases between them. CDR1 SGHAT and CDR2 FQNNGV come from the germline V gene. The length of the CDR3 is 14 residues. A second PCR, run for about 7 to 11 cycles, used a sample-barcoded 5' primer plus a J-beta primer mix. TCRdb reprocessed the 5' RACE reads with MiXCR, giving one entry per CDR3 protein. The sample has about 1.6 million distinct CDR3 sequences, approximately 32% seen once. The sample comes from a study of blood T cells in healthy people across ages. Study observations and caveats: Unsorted PBMCs blocked a conclusive comparison of naive and antigen-experienced cells.

This clonotype originated in a woman aged 25 to 39 in good health. The sample comprised blood. This chain connects TRBV11-2 to TRBJ1-1, with D possibly TRBD1 on 6 matching bases. The CDR3 sequence: CASSPDRKNTEAFF. CDR3 DNA: TGTGCCAGCAGCCCGGACAGAAAGAACACTGAAGCTTTCTTT.